This T cell receptor (beta chain) was observed in a study of blood T cell repertoires in COVID-19. Study summary: From the United States, Italy and Spain came samples of acute and convalescent COVID-19. T cells, B-cell-depleted T cells, or PBMCs provided the cDNA or gDNA that served as material.

Original processing notes: Reference gene primer amplification yielded estimated nucleated cell counts. Here immunoSEQ multiplex PCR was the method, and the copy in TCRdb shows in-frame clones only, minus some. For V, J and clone size, that table is used; D and trimming come from the DNA. The sample carries fewer than 500,000 clones, roughly 91% recorded once. This CDR3 has 15 residues. V trimming: 5 bases; J trimming: 1 base; junction bases outside the gene matches: 5. Germline-derived CDR1 and CDR2 are SGHNT and YYREEE (reference sequence). Source material: peripheral blood. The sequence derives from a woman aged 25 to 39 with acute or convalescent COVID-19. This chain connects TRBV5-4 to TRBJ2-1, with 8 bases matching TRBD1. CDR3 sequence: CASRLNRGSYNEQFF. In DNA, the CDR3 is TGTGCCAGCAGATTAAACAGGGGGTCCTACAATGAGCAGTTCTTC.